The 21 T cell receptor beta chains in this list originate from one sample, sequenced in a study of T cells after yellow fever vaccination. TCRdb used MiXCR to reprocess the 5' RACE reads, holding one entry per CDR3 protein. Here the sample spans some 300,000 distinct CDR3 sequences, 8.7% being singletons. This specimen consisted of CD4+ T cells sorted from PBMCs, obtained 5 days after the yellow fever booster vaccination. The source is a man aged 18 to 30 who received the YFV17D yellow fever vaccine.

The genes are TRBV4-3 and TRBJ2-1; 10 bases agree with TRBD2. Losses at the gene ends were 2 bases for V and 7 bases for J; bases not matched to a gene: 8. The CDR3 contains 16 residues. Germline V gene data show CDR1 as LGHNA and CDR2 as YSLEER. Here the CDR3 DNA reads TGCGCCAGCAGCCAAACCAGCGGGGGGGTTCGGAATGAGCAGTTCTTC. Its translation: CASSQTSGGVRNEQFF.

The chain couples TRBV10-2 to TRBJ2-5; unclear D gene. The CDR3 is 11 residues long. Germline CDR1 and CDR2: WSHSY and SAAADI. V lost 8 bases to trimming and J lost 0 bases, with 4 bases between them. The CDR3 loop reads CASRHQETQYF. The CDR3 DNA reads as TGCGCCAGCCGACACCAAGAGACCCAGTACTTC.

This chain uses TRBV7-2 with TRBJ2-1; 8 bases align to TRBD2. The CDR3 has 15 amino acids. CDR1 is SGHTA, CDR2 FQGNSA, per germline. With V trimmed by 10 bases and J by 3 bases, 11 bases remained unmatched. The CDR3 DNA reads TGTGCCACCGGACGACGCAGCGGGGGCTACAATGAGCAGTTCTTC. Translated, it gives CATGRRSGGYNEQFF.

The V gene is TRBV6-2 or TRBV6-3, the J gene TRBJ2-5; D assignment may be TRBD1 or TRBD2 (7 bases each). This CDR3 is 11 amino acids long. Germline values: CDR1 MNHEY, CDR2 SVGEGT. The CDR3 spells CWEGAKETQYF. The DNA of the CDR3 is TGTTGGGAGGGGGCGAAGGAGACCCAGTACTTC.

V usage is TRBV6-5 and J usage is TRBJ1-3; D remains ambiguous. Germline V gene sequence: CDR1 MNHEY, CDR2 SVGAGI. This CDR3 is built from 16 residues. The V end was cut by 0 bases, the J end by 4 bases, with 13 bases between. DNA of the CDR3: TGTGCCAGCAGTTACTCGAAATATCCTGCGGGAAACACCATATATTTT. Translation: CASSYSKYPAGNTIYF.

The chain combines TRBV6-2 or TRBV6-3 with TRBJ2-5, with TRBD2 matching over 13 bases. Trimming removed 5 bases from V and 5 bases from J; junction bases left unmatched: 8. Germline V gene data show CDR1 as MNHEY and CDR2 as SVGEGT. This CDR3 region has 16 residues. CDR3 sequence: CASSGTSGDSGETQYF. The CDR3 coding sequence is TGTGCCAGCAGTGGGACTAGCGGGGACTCAGGGGAGACCCAGTACTTC.

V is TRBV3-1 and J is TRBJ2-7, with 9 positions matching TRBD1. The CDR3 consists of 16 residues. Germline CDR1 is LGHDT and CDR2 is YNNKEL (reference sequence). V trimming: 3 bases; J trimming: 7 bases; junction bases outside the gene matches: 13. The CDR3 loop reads CASSHRTGEPFGEQYF. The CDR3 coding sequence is TGTGCCAGCAGCCACAGGACAGGGGAACCCTTTGGGGAGCAGTACTTC.

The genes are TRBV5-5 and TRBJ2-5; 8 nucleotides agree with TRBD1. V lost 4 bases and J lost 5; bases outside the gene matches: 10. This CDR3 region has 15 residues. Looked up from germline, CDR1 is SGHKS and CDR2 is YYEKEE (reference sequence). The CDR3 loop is CASSQSPGGFETQYF. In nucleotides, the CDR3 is TGTGCCAGCAGCCAGTCCCCAGGGGGCTTTGAGACCCAGTACTTC. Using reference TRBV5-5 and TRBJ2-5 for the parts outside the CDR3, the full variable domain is DAGVTQSPTHLIKTRGQQVTLRCSPISGHKSVSWYQQVLGQGPQFIFQYYEKEERGRGNFPDRFSARQFPNYSSELNVNALLLGDSALYLCASSQSPGGFETQYFGPGTRLLVL.

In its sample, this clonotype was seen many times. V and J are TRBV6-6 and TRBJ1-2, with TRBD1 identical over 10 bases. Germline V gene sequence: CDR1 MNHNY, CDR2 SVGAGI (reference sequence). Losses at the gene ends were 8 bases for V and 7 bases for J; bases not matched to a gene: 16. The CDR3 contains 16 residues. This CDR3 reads CASSRQTGTGVRGYTF. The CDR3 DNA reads TGTGCCAGCTCAAGGCAAACCGGGACAGGGGTGCGTGGCTACACCTTC.

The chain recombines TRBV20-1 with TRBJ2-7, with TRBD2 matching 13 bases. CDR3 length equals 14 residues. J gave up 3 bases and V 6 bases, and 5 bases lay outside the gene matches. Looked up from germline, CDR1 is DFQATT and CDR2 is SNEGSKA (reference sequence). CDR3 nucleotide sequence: TGCAGTGCAGTGGGACTAGCGGGGTTCTACGAGCAGTACGTC. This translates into CSAVGLAGFYEQYV.

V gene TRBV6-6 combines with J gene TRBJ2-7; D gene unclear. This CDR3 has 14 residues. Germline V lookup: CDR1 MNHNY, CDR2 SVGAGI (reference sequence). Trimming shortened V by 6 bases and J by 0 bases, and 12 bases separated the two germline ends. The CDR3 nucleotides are TGTGCCAGCAGCCCCCAGGAAATCTCCTACGAGCAGTACGTC. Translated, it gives CASSPQEISYEQYV.

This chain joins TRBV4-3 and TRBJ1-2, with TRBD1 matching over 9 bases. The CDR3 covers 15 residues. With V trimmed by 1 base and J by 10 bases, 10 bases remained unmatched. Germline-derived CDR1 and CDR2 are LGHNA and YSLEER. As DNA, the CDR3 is TGCGCCAGCAGCCAAGTGTTCGGACAGGGGATGTTCTACACCTTC. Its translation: CASSQVFGQGMFYTF.

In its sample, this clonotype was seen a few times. DNA of the CDR3: TGCAGTGCTAGAGCCAGTAGCTCGGGTCGTACAGATACGCAGTATTTT. This translates into CSARASSSGRTDTQYF. V and J are TRBV20-1 and TRBJ2-3; no clear D. Germline CDR1 reads DFQATT; CDR2 reads SNEGSKA (reference sequence). The CDR3 covers 16 residues. Trimming removed 1 base from V and 3 bases from J, with 17 bases in between.

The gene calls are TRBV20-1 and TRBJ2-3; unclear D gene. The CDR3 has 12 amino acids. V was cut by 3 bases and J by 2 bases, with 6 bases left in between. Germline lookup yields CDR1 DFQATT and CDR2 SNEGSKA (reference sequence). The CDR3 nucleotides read TGCAGTGCTAGCCCCAACACAGATACGCAGTATTTT. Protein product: CSASPNTDTQYF.

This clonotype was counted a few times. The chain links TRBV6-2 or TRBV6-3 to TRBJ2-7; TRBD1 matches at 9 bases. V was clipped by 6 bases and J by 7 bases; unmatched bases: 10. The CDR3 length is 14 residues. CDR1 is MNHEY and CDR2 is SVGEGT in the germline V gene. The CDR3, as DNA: TGTGCCAGCAGCCGGGACAGGGACCCCCGGGAGCAGTACTTC. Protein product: CASSRDRDPREQYF.

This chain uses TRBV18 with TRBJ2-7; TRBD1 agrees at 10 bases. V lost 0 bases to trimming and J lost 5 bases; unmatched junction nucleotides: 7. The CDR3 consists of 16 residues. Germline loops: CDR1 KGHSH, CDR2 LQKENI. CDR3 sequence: CASSPPATGGADEQYF. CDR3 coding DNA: TGTGCCAGCTCACCACCCGCGACAGGGGGCGCTGACGAGCAGTACTTC.

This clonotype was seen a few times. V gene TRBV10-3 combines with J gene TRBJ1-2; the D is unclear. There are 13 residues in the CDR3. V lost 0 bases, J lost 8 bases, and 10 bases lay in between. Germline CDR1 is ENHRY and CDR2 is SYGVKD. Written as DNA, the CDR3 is TGTGCCATCAGTGAGTCGGGCCCTAGGGGCTACACCTTC. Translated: CAISESGPRGYTF.

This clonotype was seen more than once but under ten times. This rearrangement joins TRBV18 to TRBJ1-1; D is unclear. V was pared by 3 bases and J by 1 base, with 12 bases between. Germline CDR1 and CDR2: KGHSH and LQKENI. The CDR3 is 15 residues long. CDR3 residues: CASSPTRPGNTEAFF. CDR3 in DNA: TGTGCCAGCTCACCTACGAGGCCTGGGAACACTGAAGCTTTCTTT.

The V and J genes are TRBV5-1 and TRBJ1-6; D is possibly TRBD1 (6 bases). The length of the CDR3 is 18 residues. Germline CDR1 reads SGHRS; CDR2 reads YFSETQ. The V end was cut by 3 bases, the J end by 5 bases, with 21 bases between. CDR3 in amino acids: CASSSIVGGAGHNSPLHF. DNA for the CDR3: TGCGCCAGCAGCTCCATTGTAGGGGGTGCCGGGCATAATTCACCCCTCCACTTT.

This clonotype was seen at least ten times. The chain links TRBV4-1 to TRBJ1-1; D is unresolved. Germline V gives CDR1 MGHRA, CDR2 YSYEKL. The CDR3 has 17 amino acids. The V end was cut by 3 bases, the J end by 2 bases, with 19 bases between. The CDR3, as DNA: TGCGCCAGCAGCCAGCCCCAAGTGGGGTACCATAACACTGAAGCTTTCTTT. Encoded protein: CASSQPQVGYHNTEAFF.

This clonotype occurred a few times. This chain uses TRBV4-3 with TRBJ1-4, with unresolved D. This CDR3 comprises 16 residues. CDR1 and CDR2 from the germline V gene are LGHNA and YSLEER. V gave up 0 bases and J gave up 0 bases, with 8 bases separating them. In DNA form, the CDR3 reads TGCGCCAGCAGCCAAGATAGAGCAGCAACTAATGAAAAACTGTTTTTT. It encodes CASSQDRAATNEKLFF.